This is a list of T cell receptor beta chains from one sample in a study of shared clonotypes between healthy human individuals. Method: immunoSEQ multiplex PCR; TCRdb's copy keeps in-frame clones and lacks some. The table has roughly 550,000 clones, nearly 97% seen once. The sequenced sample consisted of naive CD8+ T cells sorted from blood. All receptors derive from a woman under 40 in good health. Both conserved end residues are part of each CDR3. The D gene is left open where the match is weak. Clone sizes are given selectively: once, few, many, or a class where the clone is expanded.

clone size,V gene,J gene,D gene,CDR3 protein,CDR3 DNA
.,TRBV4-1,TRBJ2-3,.,CASSQDLGATDTQYF,TGCGCCAGCAGCCAAGATCTTGGGGCGACAGATACGCAGTATTTT
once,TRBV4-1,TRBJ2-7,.,CASNQGRNEQYF,TGCGCCAGCAACCAAGGGCGGAACGAGCAGTACTTC
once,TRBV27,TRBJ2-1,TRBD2,CASSFFGASGRGWSDEQFF,TGTGCCAGCAGTTTTTTCGGGGCTAGCGGGAGGGGTTGGAGCGATGAGCAGTTCTTC
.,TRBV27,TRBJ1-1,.,CASSSPLAFF,TGTGCCAGCAGTTCCCCACTAGCTTTCTTT
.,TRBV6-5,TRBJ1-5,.,CASSPGPNQPQHF,TGTGCCAGCAGTCCCGGGCCTAATCAGCCCCAGCATTTT
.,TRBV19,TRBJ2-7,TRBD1,CATRQGAQGEQYF,TGTGCCACTAGACAGGGGGCGCAGGGCGAGCAGTACTTC
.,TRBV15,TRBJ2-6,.,CATSSSKVFLAGANVLTF,TGTGCCACCAGCAGTTCTAAGGTTTTTTTGGCTGGGGCCAACGTCCTGACTTTC
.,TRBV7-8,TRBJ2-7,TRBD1,CASSPPGQSYEQYF,TGTGCCAGCAGCCCACCGGGACAGAGTTACGAGCAGTACTTC
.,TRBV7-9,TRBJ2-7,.,CASSSNRDRPDEQYF,TGTGCCAGCAGCTCCAACCGGGATCGCCCGGACGAGCAGTACTTC
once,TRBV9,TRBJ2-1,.,CASSAGGSNEQFF,TGTGCCAGCAGCGCCGGGGGCTCCAATGAGCAGTTCTTC
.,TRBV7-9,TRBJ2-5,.,CASSLPQEGEGEETQYF,TGTGCCAGCAGCTTACCACAGGAGGGGGAGGGAGAAGAGACCCAGTACTTC
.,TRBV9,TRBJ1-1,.,CASSVGPVLADGQLEAFF,TGTGCCAGCAGCGTAGGTCCCGTTTTAGCTGACGGGCAATTGGAAGCTTTCTTT
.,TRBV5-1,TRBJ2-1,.,CASSLEGGINEQFF,TGCGCCAGCAGCTTGGAAGGCGGGATCAATGAGCAGTTCTTC
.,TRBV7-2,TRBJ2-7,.,CASSFQGLPHEQYF,TGTGCCAGCAGCTTTCAGGGACTCCCCCACGAGCAGTACTTC
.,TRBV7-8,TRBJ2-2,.,CASSLATTVGELFF,TGTGCCAGCAGCTTAGCGACCACAGTCGGGGAGCTGTTTTTT
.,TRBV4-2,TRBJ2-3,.,CASSQDGDGGRTDTQYF,TGTGCCAGCAGCCAAGATGGTGACGGCGGTCGCACAGATACGCAGTATTTT